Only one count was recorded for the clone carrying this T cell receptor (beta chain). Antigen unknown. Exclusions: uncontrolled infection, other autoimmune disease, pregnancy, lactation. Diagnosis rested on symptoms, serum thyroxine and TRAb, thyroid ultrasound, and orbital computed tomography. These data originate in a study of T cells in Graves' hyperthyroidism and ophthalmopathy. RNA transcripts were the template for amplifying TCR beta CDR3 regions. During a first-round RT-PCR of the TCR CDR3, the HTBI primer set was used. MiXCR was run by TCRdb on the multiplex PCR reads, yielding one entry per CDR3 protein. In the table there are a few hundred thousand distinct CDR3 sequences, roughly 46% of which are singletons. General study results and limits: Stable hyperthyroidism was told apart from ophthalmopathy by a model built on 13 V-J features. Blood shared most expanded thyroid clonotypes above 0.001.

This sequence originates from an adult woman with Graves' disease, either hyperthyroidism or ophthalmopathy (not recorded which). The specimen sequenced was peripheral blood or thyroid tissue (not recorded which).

The CDR3: CAWMGSGDTEAFF. DNA of the CDR3: TGTGCCTGGATGGGTTCTGGTGACACTGAAGCTTTCTTT. J is TRBJ1-1 and V is TRBV19; D not resolved. Germline lookup yields CDR1 LNHDA and CDR2 SQIVND (reference sequence). The CDR3 length is 13 residues. V shed 11 bases and J shed 3 bases, with 16 bases lying between them.